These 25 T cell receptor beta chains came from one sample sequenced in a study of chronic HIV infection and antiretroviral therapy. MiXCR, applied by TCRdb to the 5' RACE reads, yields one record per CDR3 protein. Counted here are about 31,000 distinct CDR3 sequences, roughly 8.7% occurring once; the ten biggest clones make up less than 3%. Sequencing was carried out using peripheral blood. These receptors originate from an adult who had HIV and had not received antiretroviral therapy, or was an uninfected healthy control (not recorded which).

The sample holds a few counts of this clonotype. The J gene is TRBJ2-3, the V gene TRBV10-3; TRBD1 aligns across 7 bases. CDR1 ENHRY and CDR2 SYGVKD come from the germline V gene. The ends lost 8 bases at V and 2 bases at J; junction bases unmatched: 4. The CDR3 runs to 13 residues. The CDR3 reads CAIARGITDTQYF. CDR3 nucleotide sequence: TGTGCCATCGCCAGGGGGATCACAGATACGCAGTATTTT.

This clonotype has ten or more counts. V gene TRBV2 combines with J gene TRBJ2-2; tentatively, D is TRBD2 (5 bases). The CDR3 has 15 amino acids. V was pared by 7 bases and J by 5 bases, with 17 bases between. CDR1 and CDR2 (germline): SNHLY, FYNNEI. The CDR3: CASTARKSGTGELFF. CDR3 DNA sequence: TGTGCCAGCACCGCGAGGAAGTCGGGAACCGGGGAGCTGTTTTTT.

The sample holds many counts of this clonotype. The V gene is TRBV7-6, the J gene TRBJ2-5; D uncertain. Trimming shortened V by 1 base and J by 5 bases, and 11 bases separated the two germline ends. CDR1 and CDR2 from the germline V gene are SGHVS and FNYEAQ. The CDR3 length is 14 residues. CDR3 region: CASSLVTARETQYF. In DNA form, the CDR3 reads TGTGCCAGCAGCTTAGTGACGGCCAGGGAGACCCAGTACTTC.

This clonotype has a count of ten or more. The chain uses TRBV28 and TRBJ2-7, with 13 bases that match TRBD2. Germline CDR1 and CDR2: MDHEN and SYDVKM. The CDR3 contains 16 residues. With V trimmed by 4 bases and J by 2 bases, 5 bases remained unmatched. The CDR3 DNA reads TGTGCCAGCAGTTCCGCGGGACTAGCGGGGACCTACGAGCAGTACTTC. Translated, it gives CASSSAGLAGTYEQYF.

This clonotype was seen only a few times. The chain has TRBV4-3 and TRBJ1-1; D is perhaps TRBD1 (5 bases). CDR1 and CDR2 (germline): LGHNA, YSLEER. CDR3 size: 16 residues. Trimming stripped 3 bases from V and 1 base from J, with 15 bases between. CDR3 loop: CASSQGVIRENTEAFF. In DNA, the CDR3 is TGCGCCAGCAGCCAGGGGGTCATCAGGGAGAACACTGAAGCTTTCTTT.

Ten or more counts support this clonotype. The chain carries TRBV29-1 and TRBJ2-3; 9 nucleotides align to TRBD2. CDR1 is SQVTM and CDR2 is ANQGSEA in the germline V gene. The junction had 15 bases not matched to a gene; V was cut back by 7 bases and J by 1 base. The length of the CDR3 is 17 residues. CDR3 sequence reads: CSAHKREDNGGTDTQYF. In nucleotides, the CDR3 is TGCAGCGCCCATAAGCGGGAGGACAACGGTGGCACAGATACGCAGTATTTT.

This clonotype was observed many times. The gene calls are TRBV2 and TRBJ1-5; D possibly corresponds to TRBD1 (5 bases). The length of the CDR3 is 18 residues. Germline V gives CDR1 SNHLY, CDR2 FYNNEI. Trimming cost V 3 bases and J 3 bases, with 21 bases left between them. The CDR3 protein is CASSDGTPRSINNQPQHF. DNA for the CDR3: TGTGCCAGCAGTGATGGGACTCCCAGGTCCATAAACAATCAGCCCCAGCATTTT.

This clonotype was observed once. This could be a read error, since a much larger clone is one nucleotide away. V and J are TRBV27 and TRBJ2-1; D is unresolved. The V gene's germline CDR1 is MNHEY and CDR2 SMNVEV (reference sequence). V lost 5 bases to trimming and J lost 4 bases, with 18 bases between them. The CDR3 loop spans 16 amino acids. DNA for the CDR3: TGTGCCAGCAGTCCGTCTACCCGAAATCTTTACAATGAGCAGTTCTTC. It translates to CASSPSTRNLYNEQFF.

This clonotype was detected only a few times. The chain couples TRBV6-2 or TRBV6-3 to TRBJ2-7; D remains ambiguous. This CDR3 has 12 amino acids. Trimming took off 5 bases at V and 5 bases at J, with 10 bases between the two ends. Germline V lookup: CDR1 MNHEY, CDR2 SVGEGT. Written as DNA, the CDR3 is TGTGCCAGCAGTCACGGACGCCACGAGCAGTACTTC. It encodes CASSHGRHEQYF.

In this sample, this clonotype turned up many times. The CDR3 loop reads CATSKDRGDQPQHF. CDR3 nucleotides: TGTGCCACCAGCAAGGACAGGGGCGATCAGCCCCAGCATTTT. The V and J genes are TRBV15 and TRBJ1-5, with TRBD1 identical over 9 bases. Trimming removed 4 bases from V and 5 bases from J; junction bases left unmatched: 3. There are 14 residues in the CDR3. Germline V CDR1 and CDR2: LNHNV, YYDKDF (reference sequence).

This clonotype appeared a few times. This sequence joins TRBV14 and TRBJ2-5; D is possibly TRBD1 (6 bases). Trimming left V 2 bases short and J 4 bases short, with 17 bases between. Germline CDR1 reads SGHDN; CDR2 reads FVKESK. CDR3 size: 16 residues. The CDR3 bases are TGTGCCAGCAGCCAACAACTCAGACAGGAGGCAGAGACCCAGTACTTC. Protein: CASSQQLRQEAETQYF. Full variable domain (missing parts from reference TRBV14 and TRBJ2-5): EAGVTQFPSHSVIEKGQTVTLRCDPISGHDNLYWYRRVMGKEIKFLLHFVKESKQDESGMPNNRFLAERTGGTYSTLKVQPAELEDSGVYFCASSQQLRQEAETQYFGPGTRLLVL.

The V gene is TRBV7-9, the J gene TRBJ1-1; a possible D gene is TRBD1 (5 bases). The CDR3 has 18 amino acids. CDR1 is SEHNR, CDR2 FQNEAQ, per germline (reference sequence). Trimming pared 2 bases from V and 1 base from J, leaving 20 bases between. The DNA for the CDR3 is TGTGCCAGCAGCTTAAATTTGAGGGCCGGGGCTCCGAACACTGAAGCTTTCTTT. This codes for CASSLNLRAGAPNTEAFF.

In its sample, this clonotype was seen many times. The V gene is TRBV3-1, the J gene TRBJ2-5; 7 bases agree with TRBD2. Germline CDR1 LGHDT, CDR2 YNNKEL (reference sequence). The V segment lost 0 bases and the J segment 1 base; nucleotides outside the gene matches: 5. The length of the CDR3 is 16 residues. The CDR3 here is CASSQDWEGTQETQYF. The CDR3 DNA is TGTGCCAGCAGCCAAGATTGGGAGGGGACCCAAGAGACCCAGTACTTC.

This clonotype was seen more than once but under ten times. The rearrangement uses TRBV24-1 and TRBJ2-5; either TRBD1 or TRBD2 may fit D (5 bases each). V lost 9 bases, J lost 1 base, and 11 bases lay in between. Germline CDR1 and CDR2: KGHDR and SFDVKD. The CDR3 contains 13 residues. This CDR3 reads CATSPRGQETQYF. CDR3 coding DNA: TGTGCCACCTCTCCGAGGGGCCAAGAGACCCAGTACTTC.

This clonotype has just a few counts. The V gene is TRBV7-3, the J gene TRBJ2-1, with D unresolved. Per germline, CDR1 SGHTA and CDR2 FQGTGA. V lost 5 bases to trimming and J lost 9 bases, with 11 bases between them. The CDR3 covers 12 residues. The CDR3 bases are TGTGCCAGCAGCATTAGTCTTGGTGAGCAGTTCTTC. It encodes CASSISLGEQFF.

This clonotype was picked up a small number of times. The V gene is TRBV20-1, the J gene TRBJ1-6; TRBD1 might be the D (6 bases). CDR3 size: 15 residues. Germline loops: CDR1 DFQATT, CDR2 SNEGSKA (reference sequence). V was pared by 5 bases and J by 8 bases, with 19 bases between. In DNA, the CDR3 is TGCAGTGCTTGGACTTCGGACAGCATCTATTCACCCCTCCACTTT. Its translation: CSAWTSDSIYSPLHF.

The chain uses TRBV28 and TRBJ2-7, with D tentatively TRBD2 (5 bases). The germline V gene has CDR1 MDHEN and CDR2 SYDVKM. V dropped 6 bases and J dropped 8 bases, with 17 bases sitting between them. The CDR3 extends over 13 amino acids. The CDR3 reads CASRKSGLRKQYF. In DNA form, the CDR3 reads TGTGCCAGCAGGAAATCCGGACTGAGAAAGCAGTACTTC.

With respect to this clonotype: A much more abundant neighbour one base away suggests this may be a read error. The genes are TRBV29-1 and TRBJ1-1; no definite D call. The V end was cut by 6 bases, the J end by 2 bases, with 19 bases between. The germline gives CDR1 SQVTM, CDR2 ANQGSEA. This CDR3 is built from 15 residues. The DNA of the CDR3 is TGCAGCGTAGTCCCATTGTTGTCGACCAACACTGAAGCTTTCTTT. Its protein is CSVVPLLSTNTEAFF. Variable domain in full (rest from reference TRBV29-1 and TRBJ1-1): SAVISQKPSRDICQRGTSLTIQCQVDSQVTMMFWYRQQPGQSLTLIATANQGSEATYESGFVIDKFPISRPNLTFSTLTVSNMSPEDSSIYLCSVVPLLSTNTEAFFGQGTRLTVV.

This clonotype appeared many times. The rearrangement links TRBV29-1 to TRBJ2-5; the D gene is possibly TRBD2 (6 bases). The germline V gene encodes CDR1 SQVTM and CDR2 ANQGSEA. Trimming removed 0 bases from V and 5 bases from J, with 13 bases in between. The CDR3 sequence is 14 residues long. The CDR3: CSVEDPRGGETQYF. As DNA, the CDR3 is TGCAGCGTTGAAGATCCGAGAGGAGGGGAGACCCAGTACTTC.

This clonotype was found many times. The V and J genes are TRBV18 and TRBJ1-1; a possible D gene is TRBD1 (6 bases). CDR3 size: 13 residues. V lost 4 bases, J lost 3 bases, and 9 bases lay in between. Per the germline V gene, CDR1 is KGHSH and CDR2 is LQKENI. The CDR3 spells CASSHSGDTEAFF. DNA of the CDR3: TGTGCCAGCTCACATTCAGGGGACACTGAAGCTTTCTTT. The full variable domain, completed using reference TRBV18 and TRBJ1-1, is NAGVMQNPRHLVRRRGQEARLRCSPMKGHSHVYWYRQLPEEGLKFMVYLQKENIIDESGMPKERFSAEFPKEGPSILRIQQVVRGDSAAYFCASSHSGDTEAFFGQGTRLTVV.

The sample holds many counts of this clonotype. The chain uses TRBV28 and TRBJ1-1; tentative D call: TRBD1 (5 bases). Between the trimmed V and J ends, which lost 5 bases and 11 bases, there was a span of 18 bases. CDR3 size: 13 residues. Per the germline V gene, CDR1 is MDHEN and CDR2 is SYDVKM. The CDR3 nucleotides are TGTGCCAGCAGTAGTACCAGGGAACTGTGGGCTTTCTTT. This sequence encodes CASSSTRELWAFF.

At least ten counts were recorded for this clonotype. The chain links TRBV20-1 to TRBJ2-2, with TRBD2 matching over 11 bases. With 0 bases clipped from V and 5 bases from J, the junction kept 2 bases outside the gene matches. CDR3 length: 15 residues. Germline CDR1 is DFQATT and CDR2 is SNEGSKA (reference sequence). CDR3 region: CSARDGTSGTGELFF. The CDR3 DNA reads TGCAGTGCTAGAGACGGGACTAGCGGAACCGGGGAGCTGTTTTTT.

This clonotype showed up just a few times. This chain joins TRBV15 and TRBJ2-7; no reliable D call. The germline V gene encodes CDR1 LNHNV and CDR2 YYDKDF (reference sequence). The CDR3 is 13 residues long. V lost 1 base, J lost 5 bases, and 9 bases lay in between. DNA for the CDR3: TGTGCCACCAGCAGAGGGACCTTCGACGAGCAGTACTTC. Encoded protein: CATSRGTFDEQYF.

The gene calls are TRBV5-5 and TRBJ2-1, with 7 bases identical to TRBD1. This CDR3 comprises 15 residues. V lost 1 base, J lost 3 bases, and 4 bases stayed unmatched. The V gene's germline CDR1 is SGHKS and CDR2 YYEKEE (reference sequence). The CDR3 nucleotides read TGTGCCAGCAGCTTGTCGGGACAGAGCTACAATGAGCAGTTCTTC. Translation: CASSLSGQSYNEQFF.

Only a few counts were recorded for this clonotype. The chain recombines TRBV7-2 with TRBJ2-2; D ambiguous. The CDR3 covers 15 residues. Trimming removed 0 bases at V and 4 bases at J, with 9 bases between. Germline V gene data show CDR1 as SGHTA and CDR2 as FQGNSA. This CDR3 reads CASSLADWGTGELFF. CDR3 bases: TGTGCCAGCAGCTTAGCGGATTGGGGCACCGGGGAGCTGTTTTTT.